One and the same sample provided the 10 T cell receptor beta chains below, sequenced in a study of early T cells in non-severe SARS-CoV-2 infection. TCRdb used MiXCR to reprocess the 5' RACE reads, holding one entry per CDR3 protein. This table holds 90,000 or so distinct CDR3 sequences, 15% found once. The sequencing sample was made of whole blood. Receptors originate from an adult who was a healthcare worker with PCR-confirmed SARS-CoV-2 infection or an uninfected control (not recorded which).

This clonotype was seen at least ten times. The chain links TRBV7-9 to TRBJ2-6; D is ambiguous. There are 15 residues in the CDR3. Germline V gives CDR1 SEHNR, CDR2 FQNEAQ (reference sequence). The germline V and J ends were trimmed by 5 bases and 0 bases, with 8 bases remaining between them. CDR3 nucleotide sequence: TGTGCCAGCAGCCCTCCGGACTCTGGGGCCAACGTCCTGACTTTC. Its translation: CASSPPDSGANVLTF.

This clonotype was picked up a small number of times. This chain uses TRBV10-3 with TRBJ2-1; TRBD1 agrees at 7 bases. Germline V gene lookup returns CDR1 ENHRY and CDR2 SYGVKD. This CDR3 has 14 amino acids. Losses at the gene ends were 6 bases for V and 10 bases for J; bases not matched to a gene: 12. CDR3 sequence reads: CAISLAQGHREQFF. DNA for the CDR3: TGTGCCATCAGCCTGGCACAGGGGCATCGGGAGCAGTTCTTC.

The V gene is TRBV20-1, the J gene TRBJ2-5, with 10 bases lining up with TRBD1. The germline V gene encodes CDR1 DFQATT and CDR2 SNEGSKA (reference sequence). This CDR3 has 17 residues. Trimming cost V 6 bases and J 6 bases; bases outside gene matches: 19. The CDR3 bases are TGCAGTGCCCCGTCGACAGGGGGCACAGCGGGAGTCCAGACCCAGTACTTC. This encodes CSAPSTGGTAGVQTQYF.

This chain uses TRBV29-1 with TRBJ2-1; tentative D call: TRBD2 (6 bases). This CDR3 has 14 residues. Germline V lookup: CDR1 SQVTM, CDR2 ANQGSEA. V shed 5 bases and J shed 7 bases, with 18 bases lying between them. CDR3 protein: CSVLWREKGNEQFF. As DNA, the CDR3 is TGCAGCGTTCTCTGGCGGGAAAAGGGGAATGAGCAGTTCTTC.

This clonotype has a handful of counts. V and J are TRBV5-1 and TRBJ2-1; D remains unclear. With 0 bases removed from V and 2 bases from J, the gap between germline ends came to 9 bases. Germline V gene sequence: CDR1 SGHRS, CDR2 YFSETQ. The CDR3 is 15 amino acids. The CDR3 sequence is CASSLGQDPYNEQFF. DNA for the CDR3: TGCGCCAGCAGCTTGGGGCAGGATCCCTACAATGAGCAGTTCTTC.

The gene calls are TRBV28 and TRBJ2-7, with 7 bases fitting TRBD1. The CDR3 consists of 12 residues. Unmatched junction bases numbered 5, after V lost 8 bases and J lost 4 bases. CDR1 is MDHEN, CDR2 SYDVKM, per germline. The CDR3 sequence: CASLKTGYEQYF. Here the CDR3 DNA reads TGTGCCAGCCTTAAGACAGGGTACGAGCAGTACTTC.

The gene calls are TRBV5-1 and TRBJ2-1; D not resolved. Germline CDR1 is SGHRS and CDR2 is YFSETQ. The CDR3 is made up of 15 amino acids. Trimming stripped 0 bases from V and 5 bases from J, with 12 bases between. CDR3 bases: TGCGCCAGCAGCTTGGGACTGCGGCCTCACAATGAGCAGTTCTTC. This gives the protein CASSLGLRPHNEQFF.

The table lists this clonotype with many counts. The chain uses TRBV7-9 and TRBJ1-2, with 7 bases matching TRBD1. J lost 1 base, V lost 5 bases, and 7 bases had no gene match. Germline lookup yields CDR1 SEHNR and CDR2 FQNEAQ (reference sequence). The CDR3 is 15 residues long. The CDR3 nucleotides read TGTGCCAGCAGCCCTTCCGGGACAGTTAACTATGGCTACACCTTC. Translation gives CASSPSGTVNYGYTF.

A few counts support this clonotype. The chain combines TRBV11-3 with TRBJ1-1; no reliable D call. CDR1 is SGHNT and CDR2 is YENEEA in the germline V gene. V was pared by 3 bases and J by 7 bases, with 12 bases between. The CDR3 totals 13 residues. This chain's CDR3 is CASSLEGGREAFF. CDR3 DNA: TGTGCCAGCAGCTTGGAGGGTGGCCGTGAAGCTTTCTTT.

In its sample, this clonotype was seen many times. The rearrangement links TRBV6-4 to TRBJ2-6; D remains unclear. There are 15 residues in the CDR3. Trimming cost V 1 base and J 1 base, with 5 bases left between them. Germline lookup yields CDR1 MRHNA and CDR2 SNTAGT. CDR3 sequence: CASSDLQSGANVLTF. CDR3 DNA: TGTGCCAGCAGTGACTTGCAGTCTGGGGCCAACGTCCTGACTTTC.